Here is one T cell receptor (beta chain) with its context. Its antigen is unknown. A read error may account for a junction end that differs from germline. The sample belongs to a study of tumor and adjacent non-tumor tissue in lung cancer listed by TCRdb under 2018. The study in broad terms: Of the cohort, about a dozen patients had adenocarcinoma, 2 had squamous cell carcinoma and 1 had small cell lung cancer. Ages among the roughly 15 patients ranged from roughly 31 to 85 years, there were 10 or so men and 5 women, and disease was at TNM stage I to III. In total, sequencing yielded 125,075,908 productive TCRbeta reads, which works out to an average of approximately 4.2 million reads per sample. Bulk TCRbeta repertoires were compared between lung tumor tissue and matched distant non-tumor lung tissue obtained from more than 12 lung cancer patients. Under 35 paired specimens, one tumor and one normal lung sample per patient, were profiled by TCRbeta CDR3 sequencing.

From cysteine to phenylalanine, the CDR3 is 13 amino acids long. Only CDR3 DNA is held: 39 bases, read in frame from base 1. The CDR1 and CDR2 encoded by the germline V gene are SGHDN and FVKESK. Study-level results and caveats: TCR diversity (inverse Simpson) was significantly higher in tumor than in normal lung tissue (approximately 440 vs 150, P = 0.0075, Mann-Whitney U test). The sequencing platform is not named in the methods, and unique molecular identifiers are not mentioned. Peripheral blood was not sequenced, so blood TCRbeta repertoires were not examined in the lung cancer patients of the study. The top 100 clones accounted for a significantly larger cumulative portion of the repertoire in normal lung than in tumor tissue. With only about 14 patients in the cohort, the authors noted that larger samples and more detailed clinical data are needed. TCR diversity was significantly higher in younger patients, and higher tumor TCR diversity was associated with shorter overall and disease-free survival.

Library prep was done by multiplex PCR. Instrument used: Illumina HiSeq 2500. TCRbeta libraries were constructed through three rounds of nested PCR with primers (Table S4) according to protocols adapted from ARM-PCR. Before sequencing, PCR products in the 200-500 bp range were cut out of the gel and cleaned up using the QIAquick gel extraction kit. From the authors' description of their analysis: Reads were cleaned with Trimmomatic, merged with FLASH into complete CDR3 sequences, and assigned to V(D)J germline segments with MiTCR. VDJtools was used to compute clonal diversity as the inverse Simpson's index. In-frame sequences without a premature stop codon were defined as productive reads. Starting from the raw public reads, TCRdb applied fastp trimming at Q25, assembled clones with MiXCR and retained in-frame beta chains. Each record represents a unique CDR3 protein, reported with the most common genes and DNA among its rows. In this record, the V and J calls reflect TCRdb's handling and not the investigators' own analysis. This sample lists around 74,000 distinct CDR3 sequences; nearly 70% were detected once. Of the sample, around a quarter falls within the top ten clones.

RNA was isolated from bulk, unsorted tissue, and RNA quality was assessed with a NanoDrop ND-1000 and an Agilent 2100. Normal lung samples were distant non-tumor tissue taken more than 3 cm from the tumor edge. Newly diagnosed lung cancer patients without prior chemotherapy who had been admitted for thoracic surgery in China between August and November 2014 were enrolled as donors. Anyone who had undergone radiotherapy or chemotherapy before, or who had another cancer at the same time, was left out of the study. Surgical tissue pieces of about 1-2.1 cm3 were preserved in RNAlater solution and stored at -80 °C until use.

Rearrangement joined TRBV14 to TRBJ2-5; 8 bases in the middle match TRBD2. Sequencing used distant non-tumor lung tissue. This TCR derives from a woman aged 45-60 years with non-small cell lung cancer. DNA sequence: TGTGCCAGCAACCAGCGGGAGACTGAGATCCAGTACTTC. Its translation is CASNQRETEIQYF.